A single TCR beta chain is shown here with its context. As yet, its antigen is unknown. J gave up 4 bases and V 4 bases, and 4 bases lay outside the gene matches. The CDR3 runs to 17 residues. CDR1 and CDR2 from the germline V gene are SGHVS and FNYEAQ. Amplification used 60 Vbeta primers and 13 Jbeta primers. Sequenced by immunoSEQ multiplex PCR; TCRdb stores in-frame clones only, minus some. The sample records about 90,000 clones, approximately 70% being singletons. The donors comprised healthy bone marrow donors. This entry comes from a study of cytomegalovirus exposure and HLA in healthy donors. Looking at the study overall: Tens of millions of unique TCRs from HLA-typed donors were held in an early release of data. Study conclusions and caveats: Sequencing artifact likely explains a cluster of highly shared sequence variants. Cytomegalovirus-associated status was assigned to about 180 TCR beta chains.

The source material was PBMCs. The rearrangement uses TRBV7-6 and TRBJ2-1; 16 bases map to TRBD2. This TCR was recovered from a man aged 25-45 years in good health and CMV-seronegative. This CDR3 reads CASSSGLAGGPYNEQFF. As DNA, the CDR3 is TGTGCCAGCAGCTCGGGACTAGCGGGGGGGCCATACAATGAGCAGTTCTTC.